This paragraph reports one TCR beta chain. Germline V CDR1 and CDR2: KGHSH, LQKENI. The CDR3 is 21 amino acids. Losses at the gene ends were 3 bases for V and 5 bases for J; bases not matched to a gene: 24. Using immunoSEQ multiplex PCR, the repertoire was profiled, and TCRdb retains in-frame clones only, with some absent. The table has approximately 1.5 million clones, 95% to 99% seen once. The data derive from a study of shared clonotypes between healthy human individuals. This clonotype was obtained from a man aged 25 to 40 in good health. The sequencing sample was made of naive CD4+ T cells sorted from blood. As to subset: CD45RA+ positively selected. The chain is built from TRBV18 and TRBJ2-1, with 8 bases identical to TRBD2. CDR3 sequence (DNA): TGTGCCAGCTCACCCCCCGTTGGAACCAGCGGGAGAAGTATAGTCCACAATGAGCAGTTCTTC. This translates into CASSPPVGTSGRSIVHNEQFF.